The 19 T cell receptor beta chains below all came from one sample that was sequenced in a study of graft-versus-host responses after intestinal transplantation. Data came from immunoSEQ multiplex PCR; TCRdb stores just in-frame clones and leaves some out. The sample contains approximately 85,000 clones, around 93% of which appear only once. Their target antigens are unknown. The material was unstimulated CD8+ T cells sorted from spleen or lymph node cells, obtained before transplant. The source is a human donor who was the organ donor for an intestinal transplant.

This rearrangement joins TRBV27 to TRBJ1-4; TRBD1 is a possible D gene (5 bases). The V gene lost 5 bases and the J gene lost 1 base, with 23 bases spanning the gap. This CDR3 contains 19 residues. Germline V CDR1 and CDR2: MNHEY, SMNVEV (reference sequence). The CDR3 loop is CASSPRGTLTLGTNEKLFF. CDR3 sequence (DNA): TGTGCCAGCAGTCCGCGAGGGACCTTGACACTAGGAACTAATGAAAAACTGTTTTTT.

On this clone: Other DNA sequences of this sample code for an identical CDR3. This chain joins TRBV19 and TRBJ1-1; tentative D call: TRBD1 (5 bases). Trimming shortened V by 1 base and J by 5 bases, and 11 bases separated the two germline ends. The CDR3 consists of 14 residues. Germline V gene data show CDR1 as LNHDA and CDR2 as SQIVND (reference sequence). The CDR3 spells CASSIGGVGTEAFF. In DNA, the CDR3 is TGTGCCAGTAGTATAGGGGGGGTTGGGACTGAAGCTTTCTTT.

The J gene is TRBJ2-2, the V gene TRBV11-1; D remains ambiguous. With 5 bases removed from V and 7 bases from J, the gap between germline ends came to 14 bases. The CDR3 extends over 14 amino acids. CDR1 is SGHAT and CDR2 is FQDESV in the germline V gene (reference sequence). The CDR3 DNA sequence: TGTGCCAGCAGCCCTCCCGGACGGAGCGGGGAGCTGTTTTTT. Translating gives CASSPPGRSGELFF.

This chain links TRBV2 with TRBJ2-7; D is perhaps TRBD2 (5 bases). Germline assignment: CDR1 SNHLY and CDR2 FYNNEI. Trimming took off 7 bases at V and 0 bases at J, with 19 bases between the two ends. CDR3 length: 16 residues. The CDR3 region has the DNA TGTGCCAGCACACGGCGGGCAGTCTATAGCTCCTACGAGCAGTACTTC. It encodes CASTRRAVYSSYEQYF.

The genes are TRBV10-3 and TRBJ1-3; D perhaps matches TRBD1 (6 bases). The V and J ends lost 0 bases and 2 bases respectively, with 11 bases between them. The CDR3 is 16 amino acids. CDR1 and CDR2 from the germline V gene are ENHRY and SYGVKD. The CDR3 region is CAISESTSGAGNTIYF. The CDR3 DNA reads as TGTGCCATCAGTGAGTCGACTTCAGGGGCTGGAAACACCATATATTTT.

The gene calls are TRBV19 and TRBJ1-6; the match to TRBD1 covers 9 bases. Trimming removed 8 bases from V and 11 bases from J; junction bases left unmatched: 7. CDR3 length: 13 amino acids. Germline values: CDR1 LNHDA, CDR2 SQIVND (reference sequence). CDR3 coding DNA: TGTGCCAGTGGGGAACAGGGGGCTGCACCCCTCCACTTT. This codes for CASGEQGAAPLHF.

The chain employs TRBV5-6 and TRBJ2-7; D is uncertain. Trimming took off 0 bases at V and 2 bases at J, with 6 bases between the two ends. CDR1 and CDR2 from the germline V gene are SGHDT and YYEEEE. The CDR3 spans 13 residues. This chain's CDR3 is CASSLGAPYEQYF. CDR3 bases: TGTGCCAGCAGCTTGGGGGCTCCCTACGAGCAGTACTTC.

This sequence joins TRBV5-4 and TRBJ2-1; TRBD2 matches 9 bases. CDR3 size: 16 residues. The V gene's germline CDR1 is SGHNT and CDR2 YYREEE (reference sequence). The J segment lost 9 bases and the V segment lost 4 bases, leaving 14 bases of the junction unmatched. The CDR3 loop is CASSPPLAGGPREQFF. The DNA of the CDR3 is TGTGCCAGCAGCCCGCCTTTGGCGGGAGGGCCTCGTGAGCAGTTCTTC.

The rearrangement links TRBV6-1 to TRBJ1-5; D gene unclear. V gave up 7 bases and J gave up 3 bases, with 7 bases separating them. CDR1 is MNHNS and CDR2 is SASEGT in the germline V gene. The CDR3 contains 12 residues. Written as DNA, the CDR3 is TGTGCCAGCATTGGGTACAATCAGCCCCAGCATTTT. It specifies CASIGYNQPQHF.

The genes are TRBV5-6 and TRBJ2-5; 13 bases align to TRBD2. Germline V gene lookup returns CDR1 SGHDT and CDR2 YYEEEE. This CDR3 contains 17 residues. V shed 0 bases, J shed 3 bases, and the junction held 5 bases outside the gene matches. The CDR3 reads CASSLAIGLAGEETQYF. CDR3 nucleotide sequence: TGTGCCAGCAGCTTGGCCATTGGACTAGCGGGAGAAGAGACCCAGTACTTC.

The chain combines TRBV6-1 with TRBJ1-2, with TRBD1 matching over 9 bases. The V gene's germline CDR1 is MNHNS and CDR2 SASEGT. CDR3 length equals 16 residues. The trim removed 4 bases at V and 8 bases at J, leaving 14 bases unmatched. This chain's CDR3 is CASSAHPGQGPEGYTF. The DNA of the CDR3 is TGTGCCAGCAGTGCCCACCCGGGACAGGGTCCTGAAGGCTACACCTTC.

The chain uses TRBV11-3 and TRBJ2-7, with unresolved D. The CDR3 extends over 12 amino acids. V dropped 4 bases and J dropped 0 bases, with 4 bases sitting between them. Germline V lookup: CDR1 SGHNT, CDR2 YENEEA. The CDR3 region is CASSSSSYEQYF. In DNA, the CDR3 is TGTGCCAGCAGCTCCTCCTCCTACGAGCAGTACTTC.

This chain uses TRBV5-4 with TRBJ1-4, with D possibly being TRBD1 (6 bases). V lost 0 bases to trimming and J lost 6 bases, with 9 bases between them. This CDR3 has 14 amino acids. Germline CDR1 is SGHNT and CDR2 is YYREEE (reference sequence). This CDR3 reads CASSLEAGDEKLFF. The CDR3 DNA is TGTGCCAGCAGCTTGGAGGCAGGGGATGAAAAACTGTTTTTT.

The CDR3 DNA reads as TGCGCCAGCACGACCGAGGGACTAGCGGGGCCTCGGAATGAGCAGTTCTTC. Translation: CASTTEGLAGPRNEQFF. The rearrangement uses TRBV10-2 and TRBJ2-1; 13 nucleotides match TRBD2. The CDR3 is made up of 17 amino acids. The trim removed 7 bases at V and 7 bases at J, leaving 13 bases unmatched. CDR1 and CDR2 from the germline V gene are WSHSY and SAAADI.

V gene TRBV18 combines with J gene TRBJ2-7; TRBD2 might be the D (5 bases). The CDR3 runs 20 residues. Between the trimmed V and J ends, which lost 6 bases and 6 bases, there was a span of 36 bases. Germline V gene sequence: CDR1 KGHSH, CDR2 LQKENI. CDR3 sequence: CASSPQVEGSTACFNCEQYF. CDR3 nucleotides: TGTGCCAGCTCTCCCCAAGTCGAGGGAAGTACTGCTTGTTTTAACTGCGAGCAGTACTTC.

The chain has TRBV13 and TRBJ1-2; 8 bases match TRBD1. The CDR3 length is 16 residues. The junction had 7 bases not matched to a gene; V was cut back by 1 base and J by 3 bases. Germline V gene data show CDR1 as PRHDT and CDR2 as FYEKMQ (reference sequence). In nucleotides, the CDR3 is TGTGCCAGCAGCTTAGCGGGCAGGGGGCGCGACTATGGCTACACCTTC. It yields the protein CASSLAGRGRDYGYTF.

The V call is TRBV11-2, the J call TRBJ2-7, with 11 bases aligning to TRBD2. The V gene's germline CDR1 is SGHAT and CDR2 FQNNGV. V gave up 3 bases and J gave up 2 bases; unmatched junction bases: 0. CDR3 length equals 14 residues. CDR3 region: CASSLTSGAYEQYF. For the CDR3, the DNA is TGTGCCAGCAGCTTGACTAGCGGGGCCTACGAGCAGTACTTC. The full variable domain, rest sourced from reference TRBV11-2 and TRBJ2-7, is EAGVAQSPRYKIIEKRQSVAFWCNPISGHATLYWYQQILGQGPKLLIQFQNNGVVDDSQLPKDRFSAERLKGVDSTLKIQPAKLEDSAVYLCASSLTSGAYEQYFGPGTRLTVT.

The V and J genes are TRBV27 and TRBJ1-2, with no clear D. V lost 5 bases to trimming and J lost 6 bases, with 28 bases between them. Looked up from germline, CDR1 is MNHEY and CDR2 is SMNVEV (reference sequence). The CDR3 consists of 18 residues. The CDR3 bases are TGTGCCAGCAGTACGCTCACCACCGGGCCCATGGGTCTAGATGGCTACACCTTC. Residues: CASSTLTTGPMGLDGYTF.

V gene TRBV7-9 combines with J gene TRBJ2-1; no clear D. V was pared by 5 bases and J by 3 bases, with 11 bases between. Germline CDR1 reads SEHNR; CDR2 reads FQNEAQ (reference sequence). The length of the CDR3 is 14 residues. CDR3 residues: CASSRPPVYNEQFF. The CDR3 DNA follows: TGTGCCAGCAGCCGCCCTCCAGTCTACAATGAGCAGTTCTTC.